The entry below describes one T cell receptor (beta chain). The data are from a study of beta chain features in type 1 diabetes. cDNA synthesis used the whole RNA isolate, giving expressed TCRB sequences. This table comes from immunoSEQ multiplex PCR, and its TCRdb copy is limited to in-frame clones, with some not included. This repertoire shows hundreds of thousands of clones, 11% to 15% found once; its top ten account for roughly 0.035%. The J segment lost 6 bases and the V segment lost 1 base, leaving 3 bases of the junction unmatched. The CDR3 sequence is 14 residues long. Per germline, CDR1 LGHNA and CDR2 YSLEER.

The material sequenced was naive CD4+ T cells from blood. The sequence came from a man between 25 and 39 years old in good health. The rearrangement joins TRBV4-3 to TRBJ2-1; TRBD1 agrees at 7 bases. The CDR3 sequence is CASSQADRANEQFF. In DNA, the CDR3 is TGCGCCAGCAGCCAAGCCGACAGGGCCAATGAGCAGTTCTTC.